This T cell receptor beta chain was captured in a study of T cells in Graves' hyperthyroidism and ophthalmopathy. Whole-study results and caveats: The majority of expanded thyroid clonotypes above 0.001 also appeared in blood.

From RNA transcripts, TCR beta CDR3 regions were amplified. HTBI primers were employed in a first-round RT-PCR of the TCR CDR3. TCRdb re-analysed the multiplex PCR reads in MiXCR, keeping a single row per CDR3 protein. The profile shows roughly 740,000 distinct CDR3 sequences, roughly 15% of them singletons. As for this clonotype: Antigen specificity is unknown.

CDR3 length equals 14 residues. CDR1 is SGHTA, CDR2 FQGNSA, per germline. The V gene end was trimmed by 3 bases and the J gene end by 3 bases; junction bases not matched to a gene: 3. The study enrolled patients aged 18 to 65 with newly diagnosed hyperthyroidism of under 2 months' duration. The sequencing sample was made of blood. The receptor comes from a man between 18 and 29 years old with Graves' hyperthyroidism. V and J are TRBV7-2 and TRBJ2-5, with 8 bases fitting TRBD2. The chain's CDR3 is CASSFVGLEETQYF. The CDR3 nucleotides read TGTGCCAGCAGCTTTGTGGGACTAGAAGAGACCCAGTACTTC.